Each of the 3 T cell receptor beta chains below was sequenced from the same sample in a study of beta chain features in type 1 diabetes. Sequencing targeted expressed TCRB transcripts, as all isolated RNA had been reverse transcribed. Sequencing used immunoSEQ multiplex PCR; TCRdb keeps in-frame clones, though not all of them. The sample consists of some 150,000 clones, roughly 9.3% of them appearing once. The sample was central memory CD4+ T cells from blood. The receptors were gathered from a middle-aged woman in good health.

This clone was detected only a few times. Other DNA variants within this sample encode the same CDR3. The CDR3 spells CASSYGETQYF. The CDR3 DNA follows: TGTGCCAGCAGTTACGGAGAGACCCAGTACTTC. The chain combines TRBV6-1 with TRBJ2-5; no definite D call. V was cut by 5 bases and J by 4 bases, with 5 bases left in between. The CDR3 spans 11 residues. Germline CDR1 reads MNHNS; CDR2 reads SASEGT.

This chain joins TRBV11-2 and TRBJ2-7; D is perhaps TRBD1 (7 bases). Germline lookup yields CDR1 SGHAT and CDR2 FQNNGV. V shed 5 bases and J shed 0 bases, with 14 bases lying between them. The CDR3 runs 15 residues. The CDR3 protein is CASSIGGTVSYEQYF. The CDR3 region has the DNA TGTGCCAGCAGCATAGGCGGGACAGTCTCCTACGAGCAGTACTTC.

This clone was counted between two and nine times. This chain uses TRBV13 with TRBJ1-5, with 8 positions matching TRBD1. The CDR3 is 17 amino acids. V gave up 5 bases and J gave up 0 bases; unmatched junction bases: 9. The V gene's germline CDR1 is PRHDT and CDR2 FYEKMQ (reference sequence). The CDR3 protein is CASSHRGTRISNQPQHF. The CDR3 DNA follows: TGTGCCAGCAGCCACAGGGGGACGAGGATTAGCAATCAGCCCCAGCATTTT.